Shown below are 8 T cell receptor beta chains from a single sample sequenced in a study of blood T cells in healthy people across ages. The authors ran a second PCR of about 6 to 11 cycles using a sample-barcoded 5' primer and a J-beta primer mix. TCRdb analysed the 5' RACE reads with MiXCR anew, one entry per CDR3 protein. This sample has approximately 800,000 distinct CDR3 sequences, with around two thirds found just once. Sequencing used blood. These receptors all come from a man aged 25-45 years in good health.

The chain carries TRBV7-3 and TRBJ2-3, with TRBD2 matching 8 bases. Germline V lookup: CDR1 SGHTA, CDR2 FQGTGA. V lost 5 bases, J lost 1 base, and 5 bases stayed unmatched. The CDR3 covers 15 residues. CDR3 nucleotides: TGTGCCAGCAGCCGCAGGCGGGGGGGCACAGATACGCAGTATTTT. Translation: CASSRRRGGTDTQYF.

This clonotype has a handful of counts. The CDR3 DNA reads TGTGCCAGCAGTGACAGGGGCGGATCACCCCTCCACTTT. The encoded protein is CASSDRGGSPLHF. The chain is built from TRBV6-6 and TRBJ1-6; 8 bases map to TRBD1. CDR1 and CDR2 from the germline V gene are MNHNY and SVGAGI (reference sequence). V lost 5 bases and J lost 10; bases outside the gene matches: 4. The CDR3 contains 13 residues.

The CDR3 is CAWSGGVNQPQHF. In DNA, the CDR3 is TGTGCCTGGAGTGGGGGAGTCAATCAGCCCCAGCATTTT. This chain links TRBV30 with TRBJ1-5, with D unresolved. Germline lookup yields CDR1 GTSNPN and CDR2 SVGIG (reference sequence). V lost 1 base and J 3 bases, leaving 7 bases between the germline ends. This CDR3 region has 13 residues.

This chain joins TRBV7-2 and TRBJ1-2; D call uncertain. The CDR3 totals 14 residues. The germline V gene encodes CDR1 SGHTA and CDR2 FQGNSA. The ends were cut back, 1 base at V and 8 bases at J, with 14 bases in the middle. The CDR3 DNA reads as TGTGCCAGCAGCTTAGACATCCAGGACCTGGGCTACACCTTC. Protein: CASSLDIQDLGYTF.

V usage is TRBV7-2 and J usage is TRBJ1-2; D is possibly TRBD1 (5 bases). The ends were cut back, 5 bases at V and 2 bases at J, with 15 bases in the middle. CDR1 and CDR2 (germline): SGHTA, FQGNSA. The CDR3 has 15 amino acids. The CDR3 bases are TGTGCCAGCAGCCCTGGGGGGAAGCGAAACTATGGCTACACCTTC. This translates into CASSPGGKRNYGYTF. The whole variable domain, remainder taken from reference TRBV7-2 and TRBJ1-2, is GAGVSQSPSNKVTEKGKDVELRCDPISGHTALYWYRQSLGQGLEFLIYFQGNSAPDKSGLPSDRFSAERTGGSVSTLTIQRTQQEDSAVYLCASSPGGKRNYGYTFGSGTRLTVV.

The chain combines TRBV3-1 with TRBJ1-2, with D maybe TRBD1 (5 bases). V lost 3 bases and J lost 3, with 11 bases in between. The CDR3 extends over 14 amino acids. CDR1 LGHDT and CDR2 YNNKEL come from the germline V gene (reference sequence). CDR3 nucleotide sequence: TGTGCCAGCAGCCACCAAGGGGACTACTATGGCTACACCTTC. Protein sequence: CASSHQGDYYGYTF. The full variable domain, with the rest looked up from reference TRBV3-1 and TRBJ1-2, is DTAVSQTPKYLVTQMGNDKSIKCEQNLGHDTMYWYKQDSKKFLKIMFSYNNKELIINETVPNRFSPKSPDKAHLNLHINSLELGDSAVYFCASSHQGDYYGYTFGSGTRLTVV.

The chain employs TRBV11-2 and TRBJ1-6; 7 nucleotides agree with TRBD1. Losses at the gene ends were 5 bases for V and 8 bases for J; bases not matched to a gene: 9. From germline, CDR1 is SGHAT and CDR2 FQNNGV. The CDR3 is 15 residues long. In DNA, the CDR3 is TGTGCCAGCAGCCTAACCGGGACAGTTGATTCACCCCTCCACTTT. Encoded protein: CASSLTGTVDSPLHF.

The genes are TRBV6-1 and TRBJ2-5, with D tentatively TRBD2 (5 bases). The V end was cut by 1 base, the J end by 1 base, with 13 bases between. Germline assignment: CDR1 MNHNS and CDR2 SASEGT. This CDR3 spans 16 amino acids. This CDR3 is CASSEVGRRAQETQYF. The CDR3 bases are TGTGCCAGCAGTGAAGTAGGCCGGCGGGCCCAAGAGACCCAGTACTTC.